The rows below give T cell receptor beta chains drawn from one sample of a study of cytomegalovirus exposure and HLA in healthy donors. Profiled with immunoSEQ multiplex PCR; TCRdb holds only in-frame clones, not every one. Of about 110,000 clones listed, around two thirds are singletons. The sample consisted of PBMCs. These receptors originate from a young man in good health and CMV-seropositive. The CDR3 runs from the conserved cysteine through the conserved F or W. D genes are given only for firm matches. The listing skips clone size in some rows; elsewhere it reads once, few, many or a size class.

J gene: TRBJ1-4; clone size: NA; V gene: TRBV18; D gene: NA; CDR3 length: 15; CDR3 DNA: TGTGCCAGCTCACCACCGGGACAACAAAATGAAAAACTGTTTTTT; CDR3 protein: CASSPPGQQNEKLFF
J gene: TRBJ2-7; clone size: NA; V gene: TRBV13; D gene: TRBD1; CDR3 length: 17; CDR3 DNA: TGTGCCAGCAGCTTAGAGAGTTTGGGACAGGGCTCCTACGAGCAGTACTTC; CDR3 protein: CASSLESLGQGSYEQYF
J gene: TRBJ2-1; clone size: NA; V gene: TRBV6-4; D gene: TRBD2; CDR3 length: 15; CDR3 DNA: TGTGCCAGCAGTGACGTAGCGGGGGGTCCAAATGAGCAGTTCTTC; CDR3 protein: CASSDVAGGPNEQFF
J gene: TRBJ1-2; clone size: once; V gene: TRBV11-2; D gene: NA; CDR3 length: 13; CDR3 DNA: TGTGCCAGCAGCTCCCCCCCGGGTTATGCCTACACCTTC; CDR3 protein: CASSSPPGYAYTF
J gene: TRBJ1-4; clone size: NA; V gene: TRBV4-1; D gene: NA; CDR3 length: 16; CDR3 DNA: TGCGCCAGCAGCCAAGAGGGATACGGAGGAAATGAAAAACTGTTTTTT; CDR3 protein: CASSQEGYGGNEKLFF
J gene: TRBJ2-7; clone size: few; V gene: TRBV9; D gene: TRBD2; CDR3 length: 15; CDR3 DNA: TGTGCCAGCAGCGTAGCCCCTAGCGGGGTCCACGAGCAGTACTTC; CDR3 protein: CASSVAPSGVHEQYF
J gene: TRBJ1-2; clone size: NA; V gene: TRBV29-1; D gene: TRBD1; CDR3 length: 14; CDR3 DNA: TGCAGCATTTACCCCCTTCAGGGGGCGGATGGCTACACCTTC; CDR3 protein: CSIYPLQGADGYTF
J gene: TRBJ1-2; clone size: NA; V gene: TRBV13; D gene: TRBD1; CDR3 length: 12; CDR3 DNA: TGTGCCAGCAGCTCCAACAGGGGAGGCTACACCTTC; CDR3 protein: CASSSNRGGYTF
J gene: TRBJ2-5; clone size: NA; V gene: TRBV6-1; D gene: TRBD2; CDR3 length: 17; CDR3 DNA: TGTGCCAGCAGTGAAAGTGGTTCAGGGAGGGGCCAAGAGACCCAGTACTTC; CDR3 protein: CASSESGSGRGQETQYF
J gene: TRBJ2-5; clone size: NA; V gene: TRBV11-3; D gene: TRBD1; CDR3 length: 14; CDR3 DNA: TGTGCCAGCACTCTGAGCGTGGACAGGGAGACCCAGTACTTC; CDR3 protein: CASTLSVDRETQYF
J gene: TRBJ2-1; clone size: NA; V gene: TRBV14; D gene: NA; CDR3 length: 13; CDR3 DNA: TGTGCCAGCAGCCAAGTACGAGGGGGTGAGCAGTTCTTC; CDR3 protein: CASSQVRGGEQFF
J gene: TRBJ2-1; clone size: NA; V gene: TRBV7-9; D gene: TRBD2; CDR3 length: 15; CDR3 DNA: TGTGCCAGCAGCGCGCCGGGACTAGGTGGCAATGAGCAGTTCTTC; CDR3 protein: CASSAPGLGGNEQFF
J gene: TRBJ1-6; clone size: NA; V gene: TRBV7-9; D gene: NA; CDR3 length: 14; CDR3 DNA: TGTGCCAGCAGCTTAGGCCAGGGGATGGATCCCCTCCACTTT; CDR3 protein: CASSLGQGMDPLHF
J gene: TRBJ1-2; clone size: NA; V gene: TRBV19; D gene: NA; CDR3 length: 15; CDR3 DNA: TGTGCCAGTAGGACAGGAGGTAGGACCAACTATGGCTACACCTTC; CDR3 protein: CASRTGGRTNYGYTF
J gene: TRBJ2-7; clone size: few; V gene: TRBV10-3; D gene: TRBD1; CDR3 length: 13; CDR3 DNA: TGTGCCATCAGTGATAGGACAGGGTACGAGCAGTACTTC; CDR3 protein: CAISDRTGYEQYF
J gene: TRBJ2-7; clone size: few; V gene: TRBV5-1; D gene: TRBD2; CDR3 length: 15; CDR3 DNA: TGCGCCAGCAGCTCCTCTAGCGGGGGATCCTACGAGCAGTACTTC; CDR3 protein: CASSSSSGGSYEQYF
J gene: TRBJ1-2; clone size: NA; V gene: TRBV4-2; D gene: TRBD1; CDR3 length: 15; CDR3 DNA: TGTGCCAGCAGCCAAGGGCTAGGGACAGGAGGGGTCTACACCTTC; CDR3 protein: CASSQGLGTGGVYTF
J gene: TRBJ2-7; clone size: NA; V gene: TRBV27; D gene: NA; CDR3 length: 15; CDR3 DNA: TGTGCCAGCACCTTAAATGGGGCTAGAGGCCACGAGCAGTACTTC; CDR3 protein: CASTLNGARGHEQYF
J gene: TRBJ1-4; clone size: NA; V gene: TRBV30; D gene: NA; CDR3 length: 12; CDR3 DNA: TGTGCCTGGACAGGTGAATTTGAAAAACTGTTTTTT; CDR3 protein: CAWTGEFEKLFF
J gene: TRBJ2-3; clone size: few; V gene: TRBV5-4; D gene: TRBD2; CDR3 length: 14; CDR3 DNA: TGTGCCAGCAGCCCGGGGGGGGGCAGGGATACGCAGTATTTT; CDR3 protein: CASSPGGGRDTQYF
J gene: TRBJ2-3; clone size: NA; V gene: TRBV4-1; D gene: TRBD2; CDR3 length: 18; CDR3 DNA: TGCGCCAGCAGCCAAGAACGGGGAGGGCGCCCGGAACCAGATACGCAGTATTTT; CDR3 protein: CASSQERGGRPEPDTQYF
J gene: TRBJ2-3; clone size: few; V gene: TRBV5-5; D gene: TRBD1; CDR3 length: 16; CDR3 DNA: TGTGCCAGCAGCTTGTTGTCAGGGGGCGCGTCAGATACGCAGTATTTT; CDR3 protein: CASSLLSGGASDTQYF
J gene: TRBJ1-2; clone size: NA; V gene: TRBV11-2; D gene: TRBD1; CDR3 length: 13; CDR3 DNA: TGTGCCAGCAGCGCGACAGGGGATGATGGCTACACCTTC; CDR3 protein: CASSATGDDGYTF
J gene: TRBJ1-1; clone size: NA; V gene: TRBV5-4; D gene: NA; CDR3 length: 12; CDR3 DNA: TGTGCCAGCAGCGACGGACTTTATGAAGCTTTCTTT; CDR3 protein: CASSDGLYEAFF
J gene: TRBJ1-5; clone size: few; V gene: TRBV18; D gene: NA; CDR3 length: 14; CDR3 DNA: TGTGCCAGCTCACCGGGCCAGCAAAATCAGCCCCAGCATTTT; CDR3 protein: CASSPGQQNQPQHF
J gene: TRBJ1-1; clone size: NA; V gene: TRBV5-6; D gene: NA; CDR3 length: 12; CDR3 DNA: TGTGCCAGCAGCTTACAGGGAACTGAAGCTTTCTTT; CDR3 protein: CASSLQGTEAFF
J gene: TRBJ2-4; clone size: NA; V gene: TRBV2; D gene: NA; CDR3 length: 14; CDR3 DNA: TGTGCCAGCAGCAAAACAGGGTCCCTAAACATTCAGTACTTC; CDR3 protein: CASSKTGSLNIQYF
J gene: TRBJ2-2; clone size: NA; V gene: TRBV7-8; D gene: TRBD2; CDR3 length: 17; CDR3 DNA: TGTGCCAGCAGCCCCGGACTAGCGGGGGGGCCCACCGGGGAGCTGTTTTTT; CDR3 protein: CASSPGLAGGPTGELFF
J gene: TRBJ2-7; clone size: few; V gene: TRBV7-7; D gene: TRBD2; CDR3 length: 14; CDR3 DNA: TGTGCTAGCAGCCCCTCTAGCGGGGGTTACGAGCAGTACTTC; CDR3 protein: CASSPSSGGYEQYF
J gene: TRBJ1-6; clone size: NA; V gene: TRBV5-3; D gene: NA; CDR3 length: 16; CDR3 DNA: TGTGCCAGAAGCAGAAACAGGGATGGCTATAATTCACCCCTCCACTTT; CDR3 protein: CARSRNRDGYNSPLHF
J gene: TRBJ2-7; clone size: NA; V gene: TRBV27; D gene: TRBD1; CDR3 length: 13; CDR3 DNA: TGTGCCAGCAGTGCCGGACAGGTTTACGAGCAGTACTTC; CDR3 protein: CASSAGQVYEQYF
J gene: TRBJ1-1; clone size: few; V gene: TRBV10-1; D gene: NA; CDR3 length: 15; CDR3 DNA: TGCGCCAGCAGTGAGTCCGTTTCTCTCAACACTGAAGCTTTCTTT; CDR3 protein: CASSESVSLNTEAFF
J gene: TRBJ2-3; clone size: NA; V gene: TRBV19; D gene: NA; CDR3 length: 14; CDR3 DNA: TGTGCCAGTAGACCTCGGGGGGCGGGAGATACGCAGTATTTT; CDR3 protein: CASRPRGAGDTQYF
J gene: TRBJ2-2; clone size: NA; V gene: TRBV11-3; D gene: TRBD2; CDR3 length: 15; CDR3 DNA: TGTGCCAGCAGCCAGACTAGCGGGGTCACCGGGGAGCTGTTTTTT; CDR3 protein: CASSQTSGVTGELFF
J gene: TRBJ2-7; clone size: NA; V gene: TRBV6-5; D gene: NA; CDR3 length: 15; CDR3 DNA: TGTGCCAGCAGTTACTGGCCAGGGGAATACTACGAGCAGTACTTC; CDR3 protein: CASSYWPGEYYEQYF
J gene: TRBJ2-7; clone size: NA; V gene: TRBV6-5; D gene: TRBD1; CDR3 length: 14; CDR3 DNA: TGTGCCAGCAGTAACCAGGGGGCGAACTACGAGCAGTACTTC; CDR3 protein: CASSNQGANYEQYF
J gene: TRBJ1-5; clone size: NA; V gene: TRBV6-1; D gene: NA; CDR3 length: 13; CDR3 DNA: TGTGCCAGTACAAGACAGCCGAATCAGCCCCAGCATTTT; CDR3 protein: CASTRQPNQPQHF
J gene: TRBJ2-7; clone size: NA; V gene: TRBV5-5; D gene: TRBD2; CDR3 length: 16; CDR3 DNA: TGTGCCAGCAGCCCAGTCGGAGCGGGGGTTTCCTACGAGCAGTACTTC; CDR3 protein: CASSPVGAGVSYEQYF
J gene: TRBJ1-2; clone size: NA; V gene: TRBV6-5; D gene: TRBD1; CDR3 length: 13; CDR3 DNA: TGTGCCAGCAGGCAAGGACAGGCCTATGGCTACACCTTC; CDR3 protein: CASRQGQAYGYTF
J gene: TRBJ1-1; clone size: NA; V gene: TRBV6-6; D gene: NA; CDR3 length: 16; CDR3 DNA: TGTGCCAGCCCTCCACATTACAGGGAAGAGGGCACTGAAGCTTTCTTT; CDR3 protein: CASPPHYREEGTEAFF
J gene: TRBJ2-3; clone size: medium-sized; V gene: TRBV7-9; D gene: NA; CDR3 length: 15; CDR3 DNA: TGTGCCAGCAGCTTAGGACTAGTGAACCCAGATACGCAGTATTTT; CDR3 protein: CASSLGLVNPDTQYF
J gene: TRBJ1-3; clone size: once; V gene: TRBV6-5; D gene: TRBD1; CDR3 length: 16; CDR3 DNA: TGTGCCAGCAGTTACTCAGGGGGCCTCTCTGGAAACACCATATATTTT; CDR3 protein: CASSYSGGLSGNTIYF
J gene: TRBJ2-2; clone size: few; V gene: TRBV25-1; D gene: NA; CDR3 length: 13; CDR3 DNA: TGTGCCAGCAGTGGGCCATTCACCGGGGAGCTGTTTTTT; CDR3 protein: CASSGPFTGELFF
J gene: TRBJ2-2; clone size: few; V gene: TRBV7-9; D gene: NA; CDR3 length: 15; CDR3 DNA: TGTGCCAGCAGCTTAGATGGCAGGGGAACCGGGGAGCTGTTTTTT; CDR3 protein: CASSLDGRGTGELFF
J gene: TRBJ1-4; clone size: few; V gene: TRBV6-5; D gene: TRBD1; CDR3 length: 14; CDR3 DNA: TGTGCCAGCAGGCAACAGGGGTTTGGTGAAAAACTGTTTTTT; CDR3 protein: CASRQQGFGEKLFF
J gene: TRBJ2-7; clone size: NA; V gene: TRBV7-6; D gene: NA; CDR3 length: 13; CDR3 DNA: TGTGCCAGCAGCCCCGGACTTTCCTACGAGCAGTACTTC; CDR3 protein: CASSPGLSYEQYF
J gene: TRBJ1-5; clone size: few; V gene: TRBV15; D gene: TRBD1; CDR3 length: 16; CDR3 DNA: TGTGCCACCAGCAGGGATCCGACAGGGGGGAATCAGCCCCAGCATTTT; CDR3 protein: CATSRDPTGGNQPQHF
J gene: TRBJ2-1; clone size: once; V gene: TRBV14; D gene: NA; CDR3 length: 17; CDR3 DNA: TGTGCCAGCAGCCAGGTCCTAACCTTCCCCTCATACAATGAGCAGTTCTTC; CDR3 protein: CASSQVLTFPSYNEQFF
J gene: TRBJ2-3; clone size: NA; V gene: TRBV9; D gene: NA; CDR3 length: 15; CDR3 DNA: TGTGCCAGCAGCGTAGGCCCGGTTAGCACAGATACGCAGTATTTT; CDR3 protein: CASSVGPVSTDTQYF
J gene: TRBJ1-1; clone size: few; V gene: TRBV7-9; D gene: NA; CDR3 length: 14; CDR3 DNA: TGTGCCAGCAGCCCGCGGTCCTACGACACTGAAGCTTTCTTT; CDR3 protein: CASSPRSYDTEAFF
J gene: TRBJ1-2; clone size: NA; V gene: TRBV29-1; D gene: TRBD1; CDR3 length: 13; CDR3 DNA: TGCAGCGTTGAATGGGGCAGGGGGCTTGGCTACACCTTC; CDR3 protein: CSVEWGRGLGYTF
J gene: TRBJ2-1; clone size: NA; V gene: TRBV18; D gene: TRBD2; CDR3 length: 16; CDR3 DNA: TGTGCCAGCTCACCCGGGACTAGCGGGTTCTACAATGAGCAGTTCTTC; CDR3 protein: CASSPGTSGFYNEQFF
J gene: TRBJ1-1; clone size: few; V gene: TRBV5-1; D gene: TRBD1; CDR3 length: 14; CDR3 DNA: TGCGCCAGCAGACCGGGACAGGAGAACACTGAAGCTTTCTTT; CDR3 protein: CASRPGQENTEAFF
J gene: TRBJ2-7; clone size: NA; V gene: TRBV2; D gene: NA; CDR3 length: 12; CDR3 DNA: TGTGCCAGCAGTGATCAGACCTACGAGCAGTACTTC; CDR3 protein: CASSDQTYEQYF
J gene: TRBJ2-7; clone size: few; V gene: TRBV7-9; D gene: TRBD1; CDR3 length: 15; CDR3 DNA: TGTGCCAGCAGCTTCGGGACAGGGACTACCTACGAGCAGTACTTC; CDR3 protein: CASSFGTGTTYEQYF
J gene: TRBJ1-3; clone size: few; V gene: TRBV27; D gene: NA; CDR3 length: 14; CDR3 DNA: TGTGCCAGCAGTTTAGGGGGCGACGGAAACACCATATATTTT; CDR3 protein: CASSLGGDGNTIYF
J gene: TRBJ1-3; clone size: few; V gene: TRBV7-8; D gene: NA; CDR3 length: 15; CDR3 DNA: TGTGCCAGCAGCTTAGCGCAGGGATCAGGAAACACCATATATTTT; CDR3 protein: CASSLAQGSGNTIYF
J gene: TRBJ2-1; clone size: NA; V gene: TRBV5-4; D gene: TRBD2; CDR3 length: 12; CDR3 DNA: TGTGCCAGCAAGGCGGGGGGGAATGAGCAGTTCTTC; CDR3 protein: CASKAGGNEQFF